This T cell receptor beta chain was observed in a study of CD8+CD57+ T cells in acquired aplastic anemia. About the study: The average for DNA from sorted CD4+ and CD8+ cells was about 2.9 ug.

Genomic DNA provided the template from which TCR beta VDJ and CDR3 profiles were obtained. TCRdb re-called the reads through MiXCR, storing one row per CDR3 protein. This table holds some 150,000 distinct CDR3 sequences, roughly two fifths found once. In its sample, this clonotype was seen many times. V was cut by 5 bases and J by 7 bases, with 17 bases left in between. The CDR3 length is 14 residues. Germline lookup yields CDR1 LNHDA and CDR2 SQIVND (reference sequence). V gene TRBV19 combines with J gene TRBJ1-2; possibly TRBD1 for D (6 bases). The sample taken for sequencing was sorted CD4+, CD8+, or CD8+CD57+ T cells (not recorded which) from PBMCs. This receptor was taken from a human donor in good health, serving as a control. In DNA form, the CDR3 reads TGTGCCAGTAGTTTCGAAACGGACAGCCTTGGCTACACCTTC. Translated: CASSFETDSLGYTF. The complete variable domain, with remaining parts taken from reference TRBV19 and TRBJ1-2, reads DGGITQSPKYLFRKEGQNVTLSCEQNLNHDAMYWYRQDPGQGLRLIYYSQIVNDFQKGDIAEGYSVSREKKESFPLTVTSAQKNPTAFYLCASSFETDSLGYTFGSGTRLTVV.